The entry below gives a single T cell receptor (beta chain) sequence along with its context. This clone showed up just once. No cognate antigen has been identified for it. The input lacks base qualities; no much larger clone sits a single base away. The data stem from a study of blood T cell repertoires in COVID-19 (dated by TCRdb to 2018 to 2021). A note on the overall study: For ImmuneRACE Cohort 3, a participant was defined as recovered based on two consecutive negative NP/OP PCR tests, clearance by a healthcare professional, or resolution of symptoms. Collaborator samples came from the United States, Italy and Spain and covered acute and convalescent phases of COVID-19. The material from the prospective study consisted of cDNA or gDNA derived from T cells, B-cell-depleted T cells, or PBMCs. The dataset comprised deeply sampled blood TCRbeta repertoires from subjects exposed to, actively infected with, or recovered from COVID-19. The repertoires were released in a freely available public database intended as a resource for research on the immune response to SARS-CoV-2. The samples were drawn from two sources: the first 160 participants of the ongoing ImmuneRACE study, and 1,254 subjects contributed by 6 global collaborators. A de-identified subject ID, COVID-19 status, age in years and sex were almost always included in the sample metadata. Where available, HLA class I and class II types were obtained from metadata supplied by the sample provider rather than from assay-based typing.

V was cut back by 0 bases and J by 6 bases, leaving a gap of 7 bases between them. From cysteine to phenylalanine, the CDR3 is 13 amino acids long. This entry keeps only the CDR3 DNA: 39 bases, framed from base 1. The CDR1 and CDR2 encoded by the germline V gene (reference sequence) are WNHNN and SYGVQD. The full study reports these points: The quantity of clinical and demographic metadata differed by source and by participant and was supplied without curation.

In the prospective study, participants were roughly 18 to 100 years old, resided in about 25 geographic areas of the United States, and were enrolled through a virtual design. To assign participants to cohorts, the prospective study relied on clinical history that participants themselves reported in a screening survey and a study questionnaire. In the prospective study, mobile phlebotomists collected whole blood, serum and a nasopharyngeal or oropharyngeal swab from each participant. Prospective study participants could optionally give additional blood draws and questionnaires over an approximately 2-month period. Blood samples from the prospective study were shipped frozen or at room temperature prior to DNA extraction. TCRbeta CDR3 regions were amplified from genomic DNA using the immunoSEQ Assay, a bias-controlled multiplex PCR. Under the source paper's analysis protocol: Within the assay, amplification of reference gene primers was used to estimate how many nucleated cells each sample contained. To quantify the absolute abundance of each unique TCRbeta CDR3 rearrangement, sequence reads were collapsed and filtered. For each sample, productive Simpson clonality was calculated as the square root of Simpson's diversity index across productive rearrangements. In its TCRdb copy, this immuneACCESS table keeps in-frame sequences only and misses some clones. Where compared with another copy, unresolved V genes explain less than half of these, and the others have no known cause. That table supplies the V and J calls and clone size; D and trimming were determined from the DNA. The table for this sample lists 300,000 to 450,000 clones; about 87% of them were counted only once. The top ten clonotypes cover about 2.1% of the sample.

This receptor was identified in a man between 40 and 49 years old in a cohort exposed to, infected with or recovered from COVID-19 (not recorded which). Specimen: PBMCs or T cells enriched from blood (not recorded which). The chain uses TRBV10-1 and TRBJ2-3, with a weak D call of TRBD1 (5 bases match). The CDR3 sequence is CASSESGVDTQYF. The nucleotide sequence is TGCGCCAGCAGTGAGTCAGGGGTCGATACGCAGTATTTT.